The rows below give T cell receptor beta chains drawn from one sample of a study of vaccination and CD4 T cells after COVID-19. The antigens of these receptors remain unknown. Using its own MiXCR run on the PCR reads, TCRdb lists one record per CDR3 protein. The table lists thousands of distinct CDR3 sequences, around 30% of them singletons. This specimen consisted of CD4+ T cells from blood, cultured in vitro, obtained after SARS-CoV-2 vaccination. The origin of the receptors is a human donor who had recovered from COVID-19. Each CDR3 is given with its conserved first and last residue. The D gene is left open where the match is weak. Not all rows give a size; the values are once, few, many and, for expanded clones, a class.

V: TRBV25-1; D: -; size: few; J: TRBJ2-3; length: 12; CDR3: CASSVRSDTQYF; DNA: TGTGCCAGCAGTGTTAGGTCAGATACGCAGTATTTT
V: TRBV18; D: -; size: -; J: TRBJ1-6; length: 15; CDR3: CASSPLGPENSPLHF; DNA: TGTGCCAGCTCCCCATTGGGACCAGAGAATTCACCCCTCCACTTT
V: TRBV5-1; D: TRBD2; size: -; J: TRBJ2-5; length: 17; CDR3: CASSLLRGGSPQETQYF; DNA: TGCGCCAGCAGCTTGCTGCGGGGGGGGTCTCCCCAAGAGACCCAGTACTTC
V: TRBV24-1; D: TRBD2; size: few; J: TRBJ2-3; length: 15; CDR3: CATSAGGVGADTQYF; DNA: TGTGCCACCAGTGCGGGGGGGGTAGGGGCAGATACGCAGTATTTT
V: TRBV7-8; D: -; size: -; J: TRBJ1-3; length: 15; CDR3: CASSRTGISGNTIYF; DNA: TGTGCCAGCAGCCGAACAGGGATCTCTGGAAACACCATATATTTT
V: TRBV18; D: -; size: -; J: TRBJ2-5; length: 13; CDR3: CASSIEPGETQYF; DNA: TGTGCCAGCTCCATAGAACCCGGCGAGACCCAGTACTTC
V: TRBV4-1; D: -; size: once; J: TRBJ1-5; length: 14; CDR3: CASSDAGRNQPQHF; DNA: TGCGCCAGCAGCGACGCAGGGAGGAATCAGCCCCAGCATTTT
V: TRBV6-1; D: -; size: few; J: TRBJ2-1; length: 13; CDR3: CASSEEVRAQRFF; DNA: TGTGCCAGCAGTGAAGAGGTGAGGGCCCAGCGGTTCTTC
V: TRBV18; D: TRBD1; size: -; J: TRBJ2-7; length: 15; CDR3: CASSRVRTGGYEQYF; DNA: TGTGCCAGCTCACGGGTTAGGACAGGGGGGTACGAGCAGTACTTC
V: TRBV11-2; D: -; size: -; J: TRBJ2-2; length: 16; CDR3: CASSLRQTTNTGELFF; DNA: TGTGCCAGCAGCTTACGGCAGACAACGAACACCGGGGAGCTGTTTTTT
V: TRBV30; D: TRBD2; size: -; J: TRBJ2-7; length: 15; CDR3: CAWNRAGGPRSEQYF; DNA: TGTGCCTGGAACAGAGCGGGAGGGCCGCGGAGCGAGCAGTACTTC
V: TRBV27; D: -; size: few; J: TRBJ2-3; length: 16; CDR3: CASSPRQRRITDTQYF; DNA: TGTGCCAGCAGTCCCCGACAGAGAAGGATCACAGATACGCAGTATTTT
V: TRBV12-3/TRBV12-4; D: TRBD1; size: few; J: TRBJ1-2; length: 13; CDR3: CASRVRDSYGYTF; DNA: TGTGCCAGCAGGGTCCGGGACAGCTATGGCTACACCTTC
V: TRBV2; D: -; size: -; J: TRBJ2-5; length: 14; CDR3: CASSERLGQETQYF; DNA: TGTGCCAGCAGTGAACGGTTGGGACAAGAGACCCAGTACTTC
V: TRBV27; D: -; size: -; J: TRBJ2-5; length: 13; CDR3: CASGAGKQETQYF; DNA: TGTGCCAGCGGGGCGGGAAAGCAAGAGACCCAGTACTTC
V: TRBV11-3; D: -; size: few; J: TRBJ2-5; length: 13; CDR3: CASSLEEGETQYF; DNA: TGTGCCAGCAGCTTGGAAGAAGGGGAGACCCAGTACTTC
V: TRBV27; D: TRBD2; size: few; J: TRBJ2-7; length: 15; CDR3: CASSLLASGSYEQYF; DNA: TGTGCCAGCAGTTTACTGGCTAGCGGGAGCTACGAGCAGTACTTC
V: TRBV10-3; D: -; size: few; J: TRBJ2-5; length: 16; CDR3: CAISEPGLRYQETQYF; DNA: TGTGCCATCAGTGAGCCGGGACTCCGGTACCAAGAGACCCAGTACTTC
V: TRBV19; D: TRBD2; size: few; J: TRBJ2-7; length: 13; CDR3: CASTTSGSYEQYF; DNA: TGTGCCAGTACGACTAGCGGCTCCTACGAGCAGTACTTC
V: TRBV20-1; D: TRBD1; size: few; J: TRBJ1-2; length: 14; CDR3: CSASGLGQANGYTF; DNA: TGCAGTGCTAGCGGATTGGGACAGGCCAATGGCTACACCTTC
V: TRBV21-1; D: -; size: few; J: TRBJ2-7; length: 14; CDR3: CARRGIAGDYEQYF; DNA: TGTGCCAGACGAGGTATAGCGGGAGACTACGAGCAGTACTTC
V: TRBV4-2; D: -; size: few; J: TRBJ1-5; length: 16; CDR3: CASSQDKGQYNQPQHF; DNA: TGTGCCAGCAGCCAAGATAAAGGACAGTACAATCAGCCCCAGCATTTT
V: TRBV25-1; D: -; size: -; J: TRBJ1-4; length: 14; CDR3: CASRLQGANEKLFF; DNA: TGTGCCAGCAGGTTACAGGGAGCTAATGAAAAACTGTTTTTT
V: TRBV5-1; D: -; size: medium-sized; J: TRBJ2-5; length: 15; CDR3: CASSLGGTSLETQYF; DNA: TGCGCCAGCAGCTTGGGGGGGACGTCTCTAGAGACCCAGTACTTC
V: TRBV19; D: -; size: -; J: TRBJ2-1; length: 15; CDR3: CASSISPQWWAEQFF; DNA: TGTGCCAGTAGTATCTCTCCTCAGTGGTGGGCAGAGCAGTTCTTC
V: TRBV19; D: -; size: -; J: TRBJ2-2; length: 14; CDR3: CASSIRSDTGELFF; DNA: TGTGCCAGTAGTATACGGTCCGACACCGGGGAGCTGTTTTTT
V: TRBV7-8; D: TRBD2; size: medium-sized; J: TRBJ2-2; length: 16; CDR3: CASSPTRGGGRGELFF; DNA: TGTGCCAGCAGCCCGACCCGGGGGGGGGGGCGCGGGGAGCTGTTTTTT
V: TRBV30; D: TRBD2; size: -; J: TRBJ2-7; length: 15; CDR3: CAWSSGRRGAYEQYF; DNA: TGTGCCTGGAGTTCGGGTCGCCGGGGGGCCTACGAGCAGTACTTC
V: TRBV5-1; D: TRBD1; size: -; J: TRBJ2-5; length: 15; CDR3: CASSPDRGGGKTQYF; DNA: TGCGCCAGCAGCCCGGACAGGGGAGGTGGGAAGACCCAGTACTTC
V: TRBV20-1; D: TRBD1; size: -; J: TRBJ1-1; length: 13; CDR3: CSAKQGLNTEAFF; DNA: TGCAGTGCAAAACAGGGGCTGAACACTGAAGCTTTCTTT
V: TRBV30; D: TRBD1; size: -; J: TRBJ2-7; length: 13; CDR3: CAWSVSRTGEQYF; DNA: TGTGCCTGGAGTGTGTCAAGGACAGGCGAGCAGTACTTC
V: TRBV27; D: -; size: -; J: TRBJ2-3; length: 11; CDR3: CASTSTDTQYF; DNA: TGTGCCAGCACGAGCACAGATACGCAGTATTTT
V: TRBV10-3; D: -; size: few; J: TRBJ1-2; length: 15; CDR3: CAISESRTEEGGYTF; DNA: TGTGCCATCAGTGAGTCCCGGACAGAGGAGGGAGGCTACACCTTC
V: TRBV30; D: -; size: -; J: TRBJ1-3; length: 13; CDR3: CAWSVGLGNTIYF; DNA: TGTGCCTGGAGTGTGGGCCTTGGAAACACCATATATTTT
V: TRBV20-1; D: TRBD1; size: -; J: TRBJ2-1; length: 14; CDR3: CSATLGQGYNEQFF; DNA: TGCAGTGCTACCCTGGGACAGGGGTACAATGAGCAGTTCTTC
V: TRBV4-1; D: -; size: -; J: TRBJ1-2; length: 14; CDR3: CASSTPGATYGYTF; DNA: TGCGCCAGCAGTACCCCAGGGGCAACCTATGGCTACACCTTC
V: TRBV29-1; D: TRBD1; size: -; J: TRBJ1-1; length: 14; CDR3: CSVEARTGAIEAFF; DNA: TGCAGCGTTGAAGCCAGGACAGGGGCCATAGAAGCTTTCTTT
V: TRBV11-3; D: -; size: -; J: TRBJ2-5; length: 14; CDR3: CASSQWGGRETQYF; DNA: TGTGCCAGCAGCCAATGGGGGGGCCGGGAGACCCAGTACTTC
V: TRBV28; D: -; size: -; J: TRBJ1-1; length: 17; CDR3: CASRKAGGATMNTEAFF; DNA: TGTGCCAGCAGAAAGGCGGGGGGTGCTACGATGAACACTGAAGCTTTCTTT
V: TRBV11-2; D: -; size: few; J: TRBJ2-2; length: 15; CDR3: CASSLYYINTGELFF; DNA: TGTGCCAGCAGCTTATATTACATCAACACCGGGGAGCTGTTTTTT
V: TRBV20-1; D: -; size: medium-sized; J: TRBJ1-6; length: 13; CDR3: CSARDRAGIALHF; DNA: TGCAGTGCTAGAGATCGGGCCGGGATAGCCCTCCACTTT
V: TRBV20-1; D: TRBD2; size: few; J: TRBJ2-1; length: 15; CDR3: CSARQGNSGANEQFF; DNA: TGCAGTGCCCGCCAGGGGAATAGCGGGGCCAATGAGCAGTTCTTC
V: TRBV12-3/TRBV12-4; D: -; size: -; J: TRBJ1-2; length: 15; CDR3: CASSLGPRGNYGYTF; DNA: TGTGCCAGCAGTTTAGGTCCCAGGGGTAACTATGGCTACACCTTC
V: TRBV20-1; D: -; size: -; J: TRBJ2-5; length: 15; CDR3: CSARDPTGRQETQYF; DNA: TGCAGTGCTAGAGACCCCACCGGCAGACAAGAGACCCAGTACTTC
V: TRBV6-1; D: -; size: few; J: TRBJ1-6; length: 15; CDR3: CASSPRLAGNSPLHF; DNA: TGTGCCAGCAGCCCCAGGTTAGCGGGGAATTCACCCCTCCACTTT
V: TRBV20-1; D: -; size: -; J: TRBJ2-1; length: 13; CDR3: CSASMGAYNEQFF; DNA: TGCAGTGCGTCCATGGGAGCTTACAATGAGCAGTTCTTC
V: TRBV20-1; D: -; size: few; J: TRBJ1-6; length: 15; CDR3: CSARTEPLYNSPLHF; DNA: TGCAGTGCCAGAACAGAGCCCCTCTATAATTCACCCCTCCACTTT
V: TRBV6-1; D: TRBD1; size: few; J: TRBJ1-2; length: 16; CDR3: CASSEGSVEGARGYTF; DNA: TGTGCCAGCAGTGAAGGTTCCGTGGAGGGGGCGAGGGGCTACACCTTC
V: TRBV30; D: -; size: few; J: TRBJ2-1; length: 12; CDR3: CAWSVRLDSQFF; DNA: TGTGCCTGGAGTGTACGGTTGGACTCCCAGTTCTTC
V: TRBV30; D: -; size: -; J: TRBJ1-2; length: 13; CDR3: CAWSTANNYGYTF; DNA: TGTGCCTGGTCTACAGCGAATAACTATGGCTACACCTTC
V: TRBV6-2/TRBV6-3; D: -; size: -; J: TRBJ2-5; length: 11; CDR3: CASKSGETQYF; DNA: TGTGCCAGCAAAAGCGGAGAGACCCAGTACTTC
V: TRBV12-3/TRBV12-4; D: -; size: -; J: TRBJ1-5; length: 14; CDR3: CASSFGTVNQPQHF; DNA: TGTGCCAGCAGTTTCGGGACGGTCAATCAGCCCCAGCATTTT
V: TRBV27; D: -; size: hyperexpanded; J: TRBJ1-2; length: 16; CDR3: CASRSYLQRTSTGYTF; DNA: TGTGCCAGCAGAAGCTATCTTCAGAGGACATCCACGGGCTACACCTTC
V: TRBV30; D: -; size: -; J: TRBJ2-5; length: 14; CDR3: CAWSPGPSPETQYF; DNA: TGTGCCTGGAGTCCGGGGCCCAGCCCAGAGACCCAGTACTTC
V: TRBV11-2; D: -; size: -; J: TRBJ1-2; length: 13; CDR3: CASSIRDLLGYTF; DNA: TGTGCCAGCAGCATCAGGGACCTATTAGGCTACACCTTC
V: TRBV25-1; D: -; size: -; J: TRBJ2-7; length: 12; CDR3: CASSLSAYEQYF; DNA: TGTGCCAGCAGTTTAAGCGCCTACGAGCAGTACTTC
V: TRBV20-1; D: -; size: -; J: TRBJ2-3; length: 11; CDR3: CSGGTPDTQYF; DNA: TGCAGTGGGGGGACCCCAGATACGCAGTATTTT
V: TRBV2; D: TRBD2; size: -; J: TRBJ2-7; length: 15; CDR3: CASSELSGRAGSAYF; DNA: TGTGCCAGCAGTGAACTTAGCGGGAGGGCCGGTTCAGCGTACTTC
V: TRBV6-5; D: -; size: -; J: TRBJ1-2; length: 16; CDR3: CASSYSNQGVGEGYTF; DNA: TGTGCCAGCAGTTACTCGAATCAGGGTGTTGGAGAAGGCTACACCTTC